One and the same sample provided the 21 T cell receptor beta chains below, sequenced in a study of T cells after yellow fever vaccination (dated by TCRdb to between 2018 and 2020). The receptor library was made with 5' RACE. The instrument given in TCRdb is Illumina HiSeq 2500. TCRdb ran its own pipeline on the public reads, namely fastp trimming at Q25 and MiXCR clone calling, and kept in-frame beta chains. Duplicate CDR3 protein sequences are folded into a single record with the most common DNA and genes. This sample has hundreds of thousands of distinct CDR3 sequences in its table, and 19% of those were observed once. The ten largest clones represent 14% of the sample. The treatment or condition tag for this specimen amounts to: live attenuated yellow fever vaccine strain. The source material was PBMCs, sampled 15 days after the yellow fever booster vaccination. The receptor set was obtained from a young man who received the YFV17D yellow fever vaccine.

The chain carries TRBV19 and TRBJ2-3; D is perhaps TRBD1 (6 bases). CDR1 is LNHDA, CDR2 SQIVND, per germline (reference sequence). The CDR3 loop spans 13 amino acids. V dropped 10 bases and J dropped 3 bases, with 14 bases sitting between them. Here the CDR3 reads CATAPGVTDTQYF. The CDR3 coding sequence is TGTGCCACGGCTCCAGGGGTTACAGATACGCAGTATTTT.

A few counts support this clonotype. This chain connects TRBV7-8 to TRBJ2-3, with D unresolved. Deletions cut 1 base from V and 2 bases from J, with 13 bases between. The germline gives CDR1 SGHVS, CDR2 FQNEAQ. There are 16 residues in the CDR3. CDR3 protein: CASSLVIIRATDTQYF. The CDR3 region has the DNA TGTGCCAGCAGCTTAGTCATCATCCGGGCCACAGATACGCAGTATTTT. Combining the CDR3 with reference TRBV7-8 and TRBJ2-3 gives the whole variable domain GAGVSQSPRYKVAKRGQDVALRCDPISGHVSLFWYQQALGQGPEFLTYFQNEAQLDKSGLPSDRFFAERPEGSVSTLKIQRTQQEDSAVYLCASSLVIIRATDTQYFGPGTRLTVL.

V gene TRBV12-3 or TRBV12-4 combines with J gene TRBJ2-7; D is possibly TRBD1 or TRBD2 (6 bases each). The CDR3 totals 15 residues. Trimming removed 7 bases at V and 3 bases at J, with 19 bases between. CDR3 nucleotide sequence: TGTGCCAGCACCTCCCAGTGGAAGGGGGGCTACGAGCAGTACTTC. Its translation is CASTSQWKGGYEQYF.

In its sample, this clonotype was seen a few times. The CDR3 sequence: CAITSDFNTGELFF. In DNA form, the CDR3 reads TGTGCCATCACAAGTGATTTTAACACCGGGGAGCTGTTTTTT. This chain connects TRBV10-3 to TRBJ2-2; D call uncertain. This CDR3 is 14 amino acids long. The ends were cut back, 7 bases at V and 2 bases at J, with 11 bases in the middle. The germline gives CDR1 ENHRY, CDR2 SYGVKD.

The chain is built from TRBV18 and TRBJ2-3, with TRBD1 matching 9 bases. The CDR3 is 16 amino acids. V shed 4 bases, J shed 1 base, and the junction held 6 bases outside the gene matches. The germline CDR1 and CDR2 sequences are KGHSH and LQKENI. DNA for the CDR3: TGTGCCAGCTCACTCACAGGGGGCTCTGGCACAGATACGCAGTATTTT. This encodes CASSLTGGSGTDTQYF.

This clonotype has just a few counts. The chain is built from TRBV20-1 and TRBJ1-2; D is possibly TRBD1 (6 bases). The CDR3 covers 15 residues. V was clipped by 5 bases and J by 0 bases, with 16 bases between them. CDR1 and CDR2 (germline): DFQATT, SNEGSKA (reference sequence). CDR3 amino acids: CSAQEQGLANYGYTF. The DNA of the CDR3 is TGCAGTGCTCAGGAACAGGGTCTGGCTAACTATGGCTACACCTTC.

The chain links TRBV28 to TRBJ2-3; the match to TRBD2 covers 8 bases. V shed 5 bases and J 3 bases; nucleotides not matched to a gene: 10. The CDR3 covers 16 residues. Germline assignment: CDR1 MDHEN and CDR2 SYDVKM. The CDR3 DNA follows: TGTGCCAGCAGTACCCTTGGAGCGGGAGTTACAGATACGCAGTATTTT. Residues: CASSTLGAGVTDTQYF.

The chain employs TRBV2 and TRBJ2-3, with D perhaps matching TRBD2 (6 bases). Between the trimmed V and J ends, which lost 8 bases and 0 bases, there was a span of 12 bases. Germline-derived CDR1 and CDR2 are SNHLY and FYNNEI. The CDR3 sequence is 14 residues long. CDR3 sequence reads: CASGGLQSTDTQYF. In DNA form, the CDR3 reads TGTGCCAGCGGAGGACTACAGAGCACAGATACGCAGTATTTT.

The chain employs TRBV5-1 and TRBJ2-7; 8 nucleotides match TRBD1. The CDR3 is 15 residues long. Germline-derived CDR1 and CDR2 are SGHRS and YFSETQ. The ends lost 0 bases at V and 2 bases at J; junction bases unmatched: 4. The CDR3 spells CASSLGGTGPYEQYF. The CDR3, as DNA: TGCGCCAGCAGCTTGGGAGGGACAGGACCCTACGAGCAGTACTTC.

The chain uses TRBV29-1 and TRBJ2-5; a weak D match, TRBD2 (5 bases). CDR1 and CDR2 (germline): SQVTM, ANQGSEA. CDR3 length equals 12 residues. The CDR3 sequence is CGGSGAQETQYF. The CDR3 region has the DNA TGCGGCGGGTCGGGTGCCCAAGAGACCCAGTACTTC.

There are a few counts of this clonotype. The J gene is TRBJ2-5, the V gene TRBV21-1; the table's D call TRBD2 went unverified against the DNA. TRBV21-1 is recorded as a pseudogene. The CDR3 loop spans 17 amino acids. This chain's CDR3 is CASSETSGRPYQETQYF. CDR3 DNA sequence: TGTGCCAGCAGCGAGACTAGCGGGAGGCCTTACCAAGAGACCCAGTACTTC.

The rearrangement joins TRBV10-3 to TRBJ2-7, with a tentative D call TRBD2 (6 bases). V lost 6 bases to trimming and J lost 4 bases, with 13 bases between them. CDR1 is ENHRY, CDR2 SYGVKD, per germline. This CDR3 region has 13 residues. For the CDR3, the DNA is TGTGCCATCAGGCAGGGCGGGATTTACGAGCAGTACTTC. Translation gives CAIRQGGIYEQYF.

The table lists this clonotype with a few counts. The genes are TRBV18 and TRBJ2-7; 13 bases fit TRBD2. V shed 5 bases and J 2 bases; nucleotides not matched to a gene: 3. Per germline, CDR1 KGHSH and CDR2 LQKENI. This CDR3 is 15 amino acids long. CDR3 amino acids: CASSGLAGVTYEQYF. CDR3 coding DNA: TGTGCCAGCTCAGGACTAGCGGGGGTCACCTACGAGCAGTACTTC.

This clonotype appeared a few times. The rearrangement links TRBV20-1 to TRBJ2-7; 8 bases align to TRBD1. Germline V gene lookup returns CDR1 DFQATT and CDR2 SNEGSKA (reference sequence). There are 12 residues in the CDR3. V gave up 5 bases and J gave up 6 bases; unmatched junction bases: 6. This chain's CDR3 is CSASQGDGEQYF. The CDR3 region has the DNA TGCAGTGCTTCACAGGGGGATGGCGAGCAGTACTTC.

The chain has TRBV14 and TRBJ2-7, with D unresolved. Trimming cost V 0 bases and J 2 bases, with 8 bases left between them. The CDR3 has 14 residues. CDR1 and CDR2 from the germline V gene are SGHDN and FVKESK. CDR3 nucleotide sequence: TGTGCCAGCAGCCAAGAACGGTACCCCTACGAGCAGTACTTC. Its translation is CASSQERYPYEQYF.

The chain recombines TRBV5-4 with TRBJ1-3; 7 bases fit TRBD1. In germline, CDR1 is SGHNT, CDR2 YYREEE (reference sequence). The CDR3 has 14 amino acids. J gave up 5 bases and V 5 bases, and 7 bases lay outside the gene matches. CDR3 loop: CASRDDRARNTIYF. The CDR3 coding sequence is TGTGCCAGCAGGGACGACAGGGCGAGAAACACCATATATTTT. Full variable domain (missing parts from reference TRBV5-4 and TRBJ1-3): ETGVTQSPTHLIKTRGQQVTLRCSSQSGHNTVSWYQQALGQGPQFIFQYYREEENGRGNFPPRFSGLQFPNYSSELNVNALELDDSALYLCASRDDRARNTIYFGEGSWLTVV.

V and J are TRBV28 and TRBJ2-7, with D hard to call. CDR3 length: 12 amino acids. The V and J ends lost 2 bases and 2 bases respectively, with 4 bases between them. Germline-derived CDR1 and CDR2 are MDHEN and SYDVKM. This CDR3 is CASSLRTYEQYF. The CDR3 DNA is TGTGCCAGCAGTTTACGGACCTACGAGCAGTACTTC. Full variable domain (missing parts from reference TRBV28 and TRBJ2-7): DVKVTQSSRYLVKRTGEKVFLECVQDMDHENMFWYRQDPGLGLRLIYFSYDVKMKEKGDIPEGYSVSREKKERFSLILESASTNQTSMYLCASSLRTYEQYFGPGTRLTVT.

This chain links TRBV5-1 with TRBJ2-1; TRBD1 is a possible D gene (6 bases). The CDR3 is made up of 14 amino acids. The germline gives CDR1 SGHRS, CDR2 YFSETQ. The V gene lost 4 bases and the J gene lost 3 bases, with 11 bases spanning the gap. CDR3 DNA sequence: TGCGCCAGCAGCCCGGGACAACTCTACAATGAGCAGTTCTTC. It encodes CASSPGQLYNEQFF.

This clonotype was observed many times. The chain is built from TRBV12-3 or TRBV12-4 and TRBJ2-5; D is uncertain. The V end was cut by 7 bases, the J end by 5 bases, with 11 bases between. This CDR3 region has 12 residues. Written as DNA, the CDR3 is TGTGCCAGCACCTCCCTGGGGGAGACCCAGTACTTC. Translation gives CASTSLGETQYF.

This clonotype was found a few times. The V gene is TRBV20-1, the J gene TRBJ2-7, with TRBD2 identical over 12 bases. V shed 1 base, J shed 5 bases, and the junction held 6 bases outside the gene matches. The germline V gene encodes CDR1 DFQATT and CDR2 SNEGSKA (reference sequence). CDR3 length: 15 residues. This CDR3 is CSARGLAGALHEQYF. The DNA of the CDR3 is TGCAGTGCTAGAGGACTAGCGGGAGCCCTACACGAGCAGTACTTC.

The table lists this clonotype with a few counts. The chain recombines TRBV18 with TRBJ2-5; 8 nucleotides line up with TRBD1. The V gene end was trimmed by 6 bases and the J gene end by 5 bases; junction bases not matched to a gene: 8. The germline V gene has CDR1 KGHSH and CDR2 LQKENI. This CDR3 is 14 amino acids long. In DNA, the CDR3 is TGTGCCAGCTCTCAATGGACAGGGCACGAGACCCAGTACTTC. Translation gives CASSQWTGHETQYF. Supplemented by reference TRBV18 and TRBJ2-5, the full variable domain reads NAGVMQNPRHLVRRRGQEARLRCSPMKGHSHVYWYRQLPEEGLKFMVYLQKENIIDESGMPKERFSAEFPKEGPSILRIQQVVRGDSAAYFCASSQWTGHETQYFGPGTRLLVL.